The subject of this entry is one TCR beta chain. It was treatment-naive patients with stable or active relapsing-remitting disease who made up the multiple sclerosis controls. TEMRA cells were FACS-enriched and CD8+ and CD4+ T cells negatively isolated. These data belong to a study of CD8 T cells in Susac syndrome. RNA in amounts of 0.5 to 1 ug was reverse transcribed with random hexamers. By means of immunoSEQ multiplex PCR, TCR beta CDR3 spanning 54 Vbeta and 13 Jbeta underwent amplification. Each CDR3 protein is one row after TCRdb ran MiXCR on the immunoSEQ multiplex PCR reads. The sample lists under 350,000 distinct CDR3 sequences; about 91% were seen once. Per the germline V gene, CDR1 is DFQATT and CDR2 is SNEGSKA (reference sequence). V was clipped by 3 bases and J by 4 bases, with 15 bases between them. This CDR3 is 14 amino acids long.

V usage is TRBV20-1 and J usage is TRBJ1-1; TRBD1 is a possible D gene (5 bases). Sequenced sample: CD4+ T cells from PBMCs. This sequence originates from a human donor with multiple sclerosis. CDR3 in amino acids: CSARSGEGGTEAFF. The CDR3 coding sequence is TGCAGTGCTAGGTCGGGGGAAGGAGGCACTGAAGCTTTCTTT.